Following are 28 T cell receptor beta chains from one sample sequenced in a study of shared clonotypes between healthy human individuals. Method: immunoSEQ multiplex PCR; TCRdb's copy keeps in-frame clones and lacks some. Altogether around 2.5 million clones are present, approximately 93% being singletons, with the ten largest covering 0.36%. Sample: naive CD4+ T cells from PBMCs. The subset here: CD45RA+ positively selected. Receptor source: a man aged 18 to 29 in good health. Some clones in this sample may be carry-over from other donors' samples.

CDR3 amino acids: CATSSRINYGYTF. The CDR3, as DNA: TGTGCCACCAGCTCCCGAATCAACTATGGCTACACCTTC. J is TRBJ1-2 and V is TRBV15; D is ambiguous. From germline, CDR1 is LNHNV and CDR2 YYDKDF (reference sequence). V was pared by 5 bases and J by 2 bases, with 9 bases between. The CDR3 has 13 residues.

The chain links TRBV18 to TRBJ1-1, with a possible D match to TRBD1 (5 bases). Germline V lookup: CDR1 KGHSH, CDR2 LQKENI. Trimming took off 3 bases at V and 5 bases at J, with 16 bases between the two ends. This CDR3 has 15 amino acids. The CDR3 DNA reads TGTGCCAGCTCACCCCCCTCCGTGGGGGGGACTGAAGCTTTCTTT. As protein: CASSPPSVGGTEAFF.

This clone was recorded only once. This chain connects TRBV4-2 to TRBJ1-3, with D possibly TRBD1 on 5 matching bases. There are 16 residues in the CDR3. Germline V gives CDR1 LGHNA, CDR2 YNFKEQ. The V gene lost 1 base and the J gene lost 0 bases, with 10 bases spanning the gap. The CDR3 DNA sequence: TGTGCCAGCAGCCAAGGCCGGGACCTCTCTGGAAACACCATATATTTT. This codes for CASSQGRDLSGNTIYF.

The chain joins TRBV28 to TRBJ1-4, with 8 bases matching TRBD1. The CDR3 spans 14 residues. Germline CDR1 MDHEN, CDR2 SYDVKM. J was trimmed by 5 bases and V by 6 bases; bases with no gene match: 5. The CDR3: CASRVQGGNEKLFF. The CDR3 region has the DNA TGTGCCAGCAGGGTACAGGGGGGAAATGAAAAACTGTTTTTT. The whole variable domain, remainder taken from reference TRBV28 and TRBJ1-4, is DVKVTQSSRYLVKRTGEKVFLECVQDMDHENMFWYRQDPGLGLRLIYFSYDVKMKEKGDIPEGYSVSREKKERFSLILESASTNQTSMYLCASRVQGGNEKLFFGSGTQLSVL.

Details on this clone: Additional DNA sequences in this sample encode the identical CDR3. The CDR3 sequence: CASSFRNTGELFF. The CDR3 DNA reads TGTGCCAGCAGCTTCCGGAATACCGGGGAGCTGTTTTTT. The chain is built from TRBV11-3 and TRBJ2-2, with D unclear. This CDR3 is 13 amino acids long. CDR1 is SGHNT, CDR2 YENEEA, per germline. Trimming removed 3 bases from V and 5 bases from J, with 7 bases in between.

The chain uses TRBV2 and TRBJ2-7; D possibly corresponds to TRBD1 (6 bases). Trimming cost V 6 bases and J 3 bases, with 9 bases left between them. The CDR3 contains 12 residues. The germline V gene encodes CDR1 SNHLY and CDR2 FYNNEI. Here the CDR3 DNA reads TGTGCCAGCAGACAACAGGGCTACGAGCAGTACTTC. Its protein is CASRQQGYEQYF. The full variable domain, its missing parts supplied by reference TRBV2 and TRBJ2-7, is EPEVTQTPSHQVTQMGQEVILRCVPISNHLYFYWYRQILGQKVEFLVSFYNNEISEKSEIFDDQFSVERPDGSNFTLKIRSTKLEDSAMYFCASRQQGYEQYFGPGTRLTVT.

This chain links TRBV28 with TRBJ2-3; D is undetermined. Germline lookup yields CDR1 MDHEN and CDR2 SYDVKM. This CDR3 spans 13 amino acids. The germline V and J ends were trimmed by 10 bases and 2 bases, with 13 bases remaining between them. CDR3 protein: CATRMQPTDTQYF. CDR3 nucleotides: TGTGCCACCCGCATGCAGCCCACAGATACGCAGTATTTT.

The chain carries TRBV27 and TRBJ2-5; possibly TRBD1 for D (6 bases). The V and J ends lost 8 bases and 1 base respectively, with 14 bases between them. This CDR3 is 14 amino acids long. The germline gives CDR1 MNHEY, CDR2 SMNVEV (reference sequence). Here the CDR3 reads CASAPRQVQETQYF. CDR3 DNA: TGTGCCAGCGCCCCCCGACAGGTCCAAGAGACCCAGTACTTC.

V is TRBV5-6 and J is TRBJ2-5; 10 bases map to TRBD1. The trim removed 3 bases at V and 7 bases at J, leaving 9 bases unmatched. CDR3 size: 15 residues. Germline V gene lookup returns CDR1 SGHDT and CDR2 YYEEEE. The CDR3 sequence is CASSSGTGVSGTQYF. The DNA of the CDR3 is TGTGCCAGCAGCTCCGGGACAGGGGTTTCTGGGACCCAGTACTTC.

The chain joins TRBV27 to TRBJ2-5; TRBD2 might be the D (5 bases). Looked up from germline, CDR1 is MNHEY and CDR2 is SMNVEV (reference sequence). The CDR3 is 16 amino acids. Deletions cut 2 bases from V and 3 bases from J, with 16 bases between. CDR3 sequence (DNA): TGTGCCAGCAGTTTAAAGGATCAGCGGCTGGAAGAGACCCAGTACTTC. Its translation: CASSLKDQRLEETQYF.

The chain couples TRBV25-1 to TRBJ2-1, with D uncertain. CDR1 and CDR2 (germline): MGHDK, SYGVNS. Trimming took 3 bases from V and 9 from J, leaving 12 bases between them. This CDR3 has 13 residues. CDR3 DNA: TGTGCCAGCAGTGATCCCGGGTTCGGTGAGCAGTTCTTC. Amino acids: CASSDPGFGEQFF.

The chain carries TRBV19 and TRBJ1-2; the D gene is possibly TRBD1 (5 bases). The CDR3 length is 14 residues. CDR1 and CDR2 (germline): LNHDA, SQIVND (reference sequence). Trimming cost V 5 bases and J 4 bases, with 14 bases left between them. CDR3 nucleotide sequence: TGTGCCAGTAGTCTGGGGGGTGCCGGCTATGGCTACACCTTC. It translates to CASSLGGAGYGYTF.

The V gene is TRBV6-5, the J gene TRBJ1-3; D might be TRBD1 (5 bases). This CDR3 has 15 residues. CDR1 is MNHEY, CDR2 SVGAGI, per germline. The V and J ends lost 6 bases and 0 bases respectively, with 12 bases between them. CDR3 loop: CASSWGRYSGNTIYF. The CDR3 region has the DNA TGTGCCAGCAGCTGGGGACGCTACTCTGGAAACACCATATATTTT.

The rearrangement uses TRBV30 and TRBJ2-7; 7 bases align to TRBD1. Germline CDR1 reads GTSNPN; CDR2 reads SVGIG (reference sequence). V lost 4 bases, J lost 5 bases, and 8 bases stayed unmatched. The CDR3 loop spans 13 amino acids. The CDR3 is CAWTGTAYNEQYF. CDR3 in DNA: TGTGCCTGGACCGGGACAGCGTACAACGAGCAGTACTTC.

V gene TRBV5-1 combines with J gene TRBJ2-5, with TRBD1 matching over 7 bases. J was trimmed by 2 bases and V by 4 bases; bases with no gene match: 8. Per the germline V gene, CDR1 is SGHRS and CDR2 is YFSETQ. This CDR3 contains 15 residues. The CDR3 DNA is TGCGCCAGCAGCCCCACATCAGGGGGACAAGAGACCCAGTACTTC. Its protein product is CASSPTSGGQETQYF.

Written as DNA, the CDR3 is TGTGCCAGTAGTATAGCTGTGACTAGCGGGAGTTCCCACGAGCAGTACTTC. Encoded protein: CASSIAVTSGSSHEQYF. V usage is TRBV19 and J usage is TRBJ2-7; 12 nucleotides agree with TRBD2. This CDR3 region has 17 residues. V lost 1 base, J lost 5 bases, and 9 bases stayed unmatched. Per germline, CDR1 LNHDA and CDR2 SQIVND (reference sequence).

This rearrangement joins TRBV25-1 to TRBJ2-2; unclear D gene. V was clipped by 2 bases and J by 5 bases, with 9 bases between them. The CDR3 has 14 amino acids. The germline V gene encodes CDR1 MGHDK and CDR2 SYGVNS. For the CDR3, the DNA is TGTGCCAGCAGTGAAGGTCTAGTAACCGGGGAGCTGTTTTTT. It yields the protein CASSEGLVTGELFF.

The chain joins TRBV7-3 to TRBJ2-7; TRBD2 matches 12 bases. V dropped 0 bases and J dropped 5; count of bases not matched to a gene: 17. This CDR3 is 20 amino acids long. The germline gives CDR1 SGHTA, CDR2 FQGTGA. The CDR3 DNA follows: TGTGCCAGCAGCTTAACTCGGGCTAGCGGGAGGGCGCATGGGAGGGACGAGCAGTACTTC. The encoded protein is CASSLTRASGRAHGRDEQYF. Filled out from reference TRBV7-3 and TRBJ2-7, the complete variable domain reads GAGVSQTPSNKVTEKGKYVELRCDPISGHTALYWYRQSLGQGPEFLIYFQGTGAADDSGLPNDRFFAVRPEGSVSTLKIQRTERGDSAVYLCASSLTRASGRAHGRDEQYFGPGTRLTVT.

This chain uses TRBV30 with TRBJ1-2; no reliable D call. The germline V and J ends were trimmed by 7 bases and 2 bases, with 11 bases remaining between them. Germline values: CDR1 GTSNPN, CDR2 SVGIG (reference sequence). The CDR3 is made up of 12 amino acids. Here the CDR3 DNA reads TGTGCCTACAGCGGGGAAAACTATGGCTACACCTTC. Its translation: CAYSGENYGYTF.

To note about this clone: The sample has other DNA sequences that encode this CDR3 too. The rearrangement links TRBV28 to TRBJ1-4; D is ambiguous. Germline CDR1 is MDHEN and CDR2 is SYDVKM. CDR3 length equals 13 residues. The V and J ends lost 3 bases and 6 bases respectively, with 8 bases between them. The DNA for the CDR3 is TGTGCCAGCAGTTTGCCCGGATATGAAAAACTGTTTTTT. Its protein is CASSLPGYEKLFF.

For this clone: At the DNA level, this CDR3 is encoded by other sequences in the same sample as well. This chain connects TRBV9 to TRBJ2-3; 8 bases map to TRBD2. Germline V gene sequence: CDR1 SGDLS, CDR2 YYNGEE. CDR3 length: 15 residues. Germline trimming cut 0 bases from V and 2 bases from J; bases unmatched to any gene: 2. The CDR3, as DNA: TGTGCCAGCAGCGTAGCGGGAGGGCTCACAGATACGCAGTATTTT. Translating it yields CASSVAGGLTDTQYF. Full variable domain (outside the CDR3, taken from reference TRBV9 and TRBJ2-3): DSGVTQTPKHLITATGQRVTLRCSPRSGDLSVYWYQQSLDQGLQFLIQYYNGEERAKGNILERFSAQQFPDLHSELNLSSLELGDSALYFCASSVAGGLTDTQYFGPGTRLTVL.

The gene calls are TRBV6-5 and TRBJ2-7, with 9 bases matching TRBD2. Germline CDR1 and CDR2: MNHEY and SVGAGI. V dropped 4 bases and J dropped 5; count of bases not matched to a gene: 12. This CDR3 region has 16 residues. The CDR3 protein is CASSSPKGGRVNEQYF. The CDR3 DNA sequence: TGTGCCAGCAGTTCCCCGAAAGGCGGGAGGGTCAACGAGCAGTACTTC.

This clone has a handful of counts. This same CDR3 is encoded by further DNA sequences in the sample. This chain connects TRBV2 to TRBJ1-1; maybe TRBD1 (5 bases). V was clipped by 1 base and J by 4 bases, with 10 bases between them. CDR1 is SNHLY and CDR2 is FYNNEI in the germline V gene. This CDR3 has 14 residues. As DNA, the CDR3 is TGTGCCAGCAGTGAAGAATCCGGGGGCACTGAAGCTTTCTTT. Residues: CASSEESGGTEAFF.

Of note for this clone: This sample also contains other DNA sequences that code for the same CDR3. The V call is TRBV14, the J call TRBJ2-1, with D tentatively TRBD2 (5 bases). The CDR3 has 12 amino acids. With 0 bases removed from V and 9 bases from J, the gap between germline ends came to 6 bases. CDR1 and CDR2 (germline): SGHDN, FVKESK. Here the CDR3 reads CASSQDRGEQFF. CDR3 nucleotides: TGTGCCAGCAGCCAAGATCGGGGTGAGCAGTTCTTC.

The chain combines TRBV10-3 with TRBJ1-3; D call uncertain. The CDR3 contains 12 residues. Trimming removed 10 bases at V and 0 bases at J, with 7 bases between. The germline V gene encodes CDR1 ENHRY and CDR2 SYGVKD. The CDR3 nucleotides are TGTGCCACATGGAGCTCTGGAAACACCATATATTTT. This encodes CATWSSGNTIYF.

The chain links TRBV11-2 to TRBJ2-3, with 10 bases fitting TRBD2. The CDR3 has 15 amino acids. Germline CDR1 reads SGHAT; CDR2 reads FQNNGV. Germline trimming cut 1 base from V and 3 bases from J; bases unmatched to any gene: 1. CDR3 nucleotides: TGTGCCAGCAGCTTAGGTAGCGGGAGGACAGATACGCAGTATTTT. Translating gives CASSLGSGRTDTQYF.

This clone was counted a single time. The chain joins TRBV4-1 to TRBJ2-7; D possibly matches TRBD1 or TRBD2 (6 bases each). Germline lookup yields CDR1 MGHRA and CDR2 YSYEKL. This CDR3 comprises 16 residues. Trimming took 0 bases from V and 3 from J, leaving 15 bases between them. The DNA of the CDR3 is TGCGCCAGCAGCCAAGATCTGGAGGGGGGCTTCTACGAGCAGTACTTC. Amino acid sequence: CASSQDLEGGFYEQYF.

This sequence joins TRBV18 and TRBJ2-4, with a weak D call TRBD2 (6 bases). The germline CDR1 and CDR2 sequences are KGHSH and LQKENI. Trimming pared 0 bases from V and 2 bases from J, leaving 11 bases between. This CDR3 is 16 amino acids long. CDR3: CASSPPEEGTKNIQYF. The CDR3 DNA is TGTGCCAGCTCACCACCGGAGGAGGGAACCAAAAACATTCAGTACTTC.